The present TCR beta chain was sequenced within a study of chemoradiotherapy in HPV16-positive cancers. Study overall: Candidate HPV-specific clones and shared TCR motifs came from two HPV16-positive patients.

Samples were taken several times over chemoradiotherapy. Overall study results and limits: In HPV16-positive patients, HPV-responsive T-cell expansion tracked better recurrence-free survival. Non-HPV-specific T cells did not expand in tumors during treatment, whereas candidate HPV-specific clones and E7-related motifs did.

Per germline, CDR1 SGDLS and CDR2 YYNGEE. Trimming took 3 bases from V and 0 from J, leaving 16 bases between them. The CDR3 is 17 amino acids. The data were produced by immunoSEQ multiplex PCR, yet TCRdb's version contains in-frame clones alone and is incomplete. The profile shows some 11,000 clones, over 70% of them singletons. Of note for this clone: Its target is not known.

The chain combines TRBV9 with TRBJ1-3; D is unresolved. This specimen was taken from a patient who underwent chemoradiotherapy. The sequence came from a human donor with HPV-associated anogenital cancer. The CDR3, as DNA: TGTGCCAGCAGCGCGCTCGGAGTGGGCACCTCTGGAAACACCATATATTTT. It yields the protein CASSALGVGTSGNTIYF.